These T cell receptor beta chains were read from a single sample in a study of cytomegalovirus exposure and HLA in healthy donors. Here immunoSEQ multiplex PCR was the method, and the copy in TCRdb shows in-frame clones only, minus some. The sample holds about 270,000 clones, about 75% seen once. The sequenced sample consisted of PBMCs. These receptors came from a female donor in good health and CMV-seronegative. Each CDR3 is given with its conserved first and last residue. Each record gives: V gene, clone size, J gene, D gene, CDR3 DNA, CDR3 protein. A D gene is named only where the DNA matches it firmly. Rows give clone size only sometimes, using once, few, many, or a class for an expanded clone.

TRBV7-3	once	TRBJ2-2	TRBD2	TGTACCAGCAGCCCAGGGACTAGAAACGCCGGGGAGCTGTTTTTT	CTSSPGTRNAGELFF
TRBV27	few	TRBJ1-5	TRBD1	TGTGCCAGCAGTCCTGGGACAGGGTCATCTAATCAGCCCCAGCATTTT	CASSPGTGSSNQPQHF
TRBV30	-	TRBJ1-4	-	TGTGCCTGGAGTGACAGCGAAAAACTGTTTTTT	CAWSDSEKLFF
TRBV7-2	few	TRBJ1-4	-	TGTGCCAGCAGCTTAGTAAGGGGAGGGGCTGATGAAAAACTGTTTTTT	CASSLVRGGADEKLFF
TRBV6-5	-	TRBJ2-1	-	TGTGCCAGCAGTCCCCCTGGGCCCTACAATGAGCAGTTCTTC	CASSPPGPYNEQFF
TRBV4-1	-	TRBJ2-4	TRBD2	TGCGCCAGCAGCCCCCGGATGACTAGCGGAGAGGGGGTGGCCAAAAACATTCAGTACTTC	CASSPRMTSGEGVAKNIQYF
TRBV30	-	TRBJ1-1	-	TGTGCCTGGATGCAGGGAAAATGGAACACTGAAGCTTTCTTT	CAWMQGKWNTEAFF
TRBV10-2	-	TRBJ2-1	TRBD2	TGCGCCAGCAGTGATACTAGCGGGACCTACAATGAGCAGTTCTTC	CASSDTSGTYNEQFF
TRBV27	-	TRBJ1-2	TRBD1	TGTGCCAGCAGTTTCTCGGCACAGGGGGTTCTCTATGGCTACACCTTC	CASSFSAQGVLYGYTF
TRBV13	-	TRBJ2-3	-	TGTGCCAGCAGCTTAGGCCCGACAGATACGCAGTATTTT	CASSLGPTDTQYF
TRBV14	-	TRBJ2-5	TRBD1	TGTGCCAGCAGCCGCGGACAGGGGTTATTCTACCAAGAGACCCAGTACTTC	CASSRGQGLFYQETQYF
TRBV11-3	-	TRBJ2-7	TRBD2	TGTGCCAGCAGCTTAGGGTCGGGAGGCTCCTACGAGCAGTACTTC	CASSLGSGGSYEQYF
TRBV23-1	few	TRBJ2-3	TRBD2	TGCGCCAGCGAACCCGGGACTAGCGGTGGGGATACGCAGTATTTT	CASEPGTSGGDTQYF
TRBV5-4	-	TRBJ2-7	-	TGTGCCAGCAGCTCGGAGGGTTACGAGCAGTACTTC	CASSSEGYEQYF
TRBV5-4	-	TRBJ2-3	-	TGTGCCAGCAGCAGACTAGAGGATACGCAGTATTTT	CASSRLEDTQYF
TRBV14	-	TRBJ2-1	TRBD2	TGTGCCAGCAGCCAAGACCCAGCGGGACTAGGGAGTAATGAGCAGTTCTTC	CASSQDPAGLGSNEQFF
TRBV7-9	-	TRBJ1-1	TRBD1	TGTGCCAGCAGCACGGGCTACAGGGGCAACACTGAAGCTTTCTTT	CASSTGYRGNTEAFF
TRBV29-1	-	TRBJ2-1	TRBD2	TGCAGCGTTGCAGATTTTAGAGCGGGAGGCTACAATGAGCAGTTCTTC	CSVADFRAGGYNEQFF
TRBV18	once	TRBJ2-7	-	TGTGCCAGCTCACCGGCACCCTACGAGCAGTACTTC	CASSPAPYEQYF
TRBV15	-	TRBJ2-3	-	TGTGCCACCAGCAGAGCCGGGAGTACAGATACGCAGTATTTT	CATSRAGSTDTQYF
TRBV5-8	-	TRBJ2-3	TRBD2	TGTGCCAGCAGACTAGCGGGAGACACAGATACGCAGTATTTT	CASRLAGDTDTQYF
TRBV2	-	TRBJ1-3	-	TGTGCCAGCAGTGAGGGGCAGAACCTTGGAAACACCATATATTTT	CASSEGQNLGNTIYF
TRBV18	few	TRBJ2-7	TRBD1	TGTGCCAGCTCATCAAACAGGGGGTACGAGCAGTACTTC	CASSSNRGYEQYF
TRBV30	-	TRBJ2-5	-	TGTGCCTGGGACGGTCCGGGGGAGCAAGAGACCCAGTACTTC	CAWDGPGEQETQYF
TRBV2	-	TRBJ2-4	TRBD2	TGTGCCAGCACGTTAGTGGGGGTAGCGGGAGGTACGGGGGCCAAAAACATTCAGTACTTC	CASTLVGVAGGTGAKNIQYF
TRBV9	-	TRBJ2-7	-	TGTGCCAGCAACGGGCGGGACGGTTCCTACGAGCAGTACTTC	CASNGRDGSYEQYF
TRBV7-3	-	TRBJ2-1	-	TGTGCCAGCAGCTATGGACGGGGCAATGAGCAGTTCTTC	CASSYGRGNEQFF
TRBV30	-	TRBJ1-5	TRBD1	TGTGCCTGGAGCGCGGACAGGAATCAGCCCCAGCATTTT	CAWSADRNQPQHF
TRBV11-2	-	TRBJ2-2	-	TGTGCCAGCAGCTTAGATCCTTTCGGTCGGAACAGGGATAGAGGCAGGGAGCTGTTTTTT	CASSLDPFGRNRDRGRELFF
TRBV7-2	-	TRBJ2-7	-	TGTGCCAGCAGCGCAGACAGGAGCTCCTACGAGCAGTACTTC	CASSADRSSYEQYF
TRBV7-6	-	TRBJ1-5	-	TGTGCCAGCAGCTTCTCTGGGGCAAAGGGCAATCAGCCCCAGCATTTT	CASSFSGAKGNQPQHF
TRBV29-1	once	TRBJ2-1	TRBD2	TGCAGCGCTCAGGGAGGTAGCGGGAGGGCCAAACAGTTCTTC	CSAQGGSGRAKQFF
TRBV4-1	few	TRBJ1-1	-	TGCGCCAGCAGCCATTCTTCAGGGGACACTGAAGCTTTCTTT	CASSHSSGDTEAFF
TRBV5-6	-	TRBJ2-5	TRBD1	TGTGCCAGCAGCTTGGATGACAGGGTGGGAGAGACCCAGTACTTC	CASSLDDRVGETQYF
TRBV28	-	TRBJ2-5	-	TGTGCCAGCAGTGCTACAGGGCTCGCCCAGTACTTC	CASSATGLAQYF
TRBV19	-	TRBJ2-7	TRBD1	TGTGCCACCGCCGGACAGGGTTCGGGGGAGCAGTACTTC	CATAGQGSGEQYF
TRBV5-1	-	TRBJ1-1	-	TGCGCCAGCAGCTTGGAAGGGGCAGGGGCTGAAGCTTTCTTT	CASSLEGAGAEAFF
TRBV28	-	TRBJ2-1	-	TGTGCCAGCTCCACGGTTGGCTACAATGAGCAGTTCTTC	CASSTVGYNEQFF
TRBV7-6	-	TRBJ2-7	-	TGTGCCAGCAGCTTAGCGGGGCATGAAACCTACGAGCAGTACTTC	CASSLAGHETYEQYF